This passage covers 21 T cell receptor beta chains from one sample sequenced in a study of graft-versus-host responses after intestinal transplantation. Measured with immunoSEQ multiplex PCR; TCRdb has only the in-frame clones, and not every one. Of approximately 80,000 clones listed, about 89% were seen once; the top ten hold 0.3% to 0.4%. These receptors have no known antigen. Specimen: unstimulated CD4+ T cells sorted from spleen or lymph node cells, collected before intestinal transplant. The receptors shown here come from a human donor who received an intestinal transplant.

This clone was recorded a few times. V usage is TRBV27 and J usage is TRBJ2-2, with D perhaps matching TRBD2 (6 bases). This CDR3 contains 16 residues. Germline V gene data show CDR1 as MNHEY and CDR2 as SMNVEV (reference sequence). Between the trimmed V and J ends, which lost 4 bases and 2 bases, there was a span of 14 bases. The CDR3 region is CASSSPAGLNTGELFF. The CDR3, as DNA: TGTGCCAGCAGTTCGCCGGCGGGACTTAACACCGGGGAGCTGTTTTTT.

This chain uses TRBV18 with TRBJ2-7; 8 bases are a match to TRBD1. J gave up 2 bases and V 5 bases, and 5 bases lay outside the gene matches. The CDR3 spans 14 residues. Germline assignment: CDR1 KGHSH and CDR2 LQKENI. The CDR3 nucleotides are TGTGCCAGCTCAGGAACCAGGGGGCCCTACGAGCAGTACTTC. Translating it yields CASSGTRGPYEQYF.

The rearrangement links TRBV28 to TRBJ2-7, with 7 bases that match TRBD1. This CDR3 contains 14 residues. Germline lookup yields CDR1 MDHEN and CDR2 SYDVKM. V lost 4 bases, J lost 0 bases, and 3 bases stayed unmatched. CDR3 protein: CASSSRDSSYEQYF. The CDR3 coding sequence is TGTGCCAGCAGTTCTCGGGACAGCTCCTACGAGCAGTACTTC.

V gene TRBV19 combines with J gene TRBJ2-1, with a weak D call TRBD2 (7 bases). The CDR3 length is 16 residues. The germline CDR1 and CDR2 sequences are LNHDA and SQIVND (reference sequence). V was pared by 3 bases and J by 5 bases, with 17 bases between. CDR3 sequence: CASSIGLDSGDNEQFF. The CDR3 DNA is TGTGCCAGTAGTATCGGACTAGATTCAGGGGACAATGAGCAGTTCTTC. Combining the CDR3 with reference TRBV19 and TRBJ2-1 gives the whole variable domain DGGITQSPKYLFRKEGQNVTLSCEQNLNHDAMYWYRQDPGQGLRLIYYSQIVNDFQKGDIAEGYSVSREKKESFPLTVTSAQKNPTAFYLCASSIGLDSGDNEQFFGPGTRLTVL.

The rearrangement joins TRBV27 to TRBJ2-6; 9 bases agree with TRBD1. The ends lost 7 bases at V and 1 base at J; junction bases unmatched: 5. This CDR3 is built from 16 residues. Germline V gives CDR1 MNHEY, CDR2 SMNVEV (reference sequence). CDR3 sequence (DNA): TGTGCCAGCAAAGGGGACAGGGCATCTGGGGCCAACGTCCTGACTTTC. Protein: CASKGDRASGANVLTF.

The chain has TRBV28 and TRBJ2-3, with 8 bases lining up with TRBD2. Germline lookup yields CDR1 MDHEN and CDR2 SYDVKM. V was pared by 2 bases and J by 0 bases, with 7 bases of the junction left unmatched. This CDR3 is built from 17 residues. Written as DNA, the CDR3 is TGTGCCAGCAGTTTAATTATAGCGGGAATGAGCACAGATACGCAGTATTTT. This gives the protein CASSLIIAGMSTDTQYF. Filled out from reference TRBV28 and TRBJ2-3, the complete variable domain reads DVKVTQSSRYLVKRTGEKVFLECVQDMDHENMFWYRQDPGLGLRLIYFSYDVKMKEKGDIPEGYSVSREKKERFSLILESASTNQTSMYLCASSLIIAGMSTDTQYFGPGTRLTVL.

The chain employs TRBV28 and TRBJ1-2, with D uncertain. V was pared by 7 bases and J by 0 bases, with 9 bases between. Germline CDR1 is MDHEN and CDR2 is SYDVKM. The CDR3 length is 13 residues. The CDR3 loop reads CASTARPNYGYTF. In nucleotides, the CDR3 is TGTGCCAGCACGGCGCGGCCTAACTATGGCTACACCTTC.

The chain carries TRBV11-2 and TRBJ2-7, with D tentatively TRBD1 (6 bases). The ends were cut back, 0 bases at V and 6 bases at J, with 18 bases in the middle. The CDR3 runs 16 residues. Germline assignment: CDR1 SGHAT and CDR2 FQNNGV. CDR3 residues: CASSLDLGLDSSEQYF. As DNA, the CDR3 is TGTGCCAGCAGCTTAGACCTCGGATTGGACAGTTCCGAGCAGTACTTC.

V gene TRBV18 combines with J gene TRBJ2-2, with a tentative D call TRBD2 (5 bases). V dropped 3 bases and J dropped 5 bases, with 16 bases sitting between them. Germline CDR1 KGHSH, CDR2 LQKENI. The length of the CDR3 is 16 residues. CDR3 in amino acids: CASSPPGKVGTGELFF. The DNA of the CDR3 is TGTGCCAGCTCACCCCCGGGGAAGGTCGGGACCGGGGAGCTGTTTTTT.

The chain couples TRBV19 to TRBJ2-3, with a possible D match to TRBD2 (5 bases). The CDR3 is 14 residues long. Trimming removed 9 bases at V and 5 bases at J, with 18 bases between. CDR1 is LNHDA, CDR2 SQIVND, per germline (reference sequence). CDR3: CASSIGSERDTQYF. CDR3 nucleotides: TGTGCCAGCTCGATAGGTAGCGAAAGAGATACGCAGTATTTT.

The J gene is TRBJ1-2, the V gene TRBV5-1; 10 bases are shared with TRBD1. CDR3 size: 14 residues. V dropped 4 bases and J dropped 8; count of bases not matched to a gene: 8. Germline loops: CDR1 SGHRS, CDR2 YFSETQ. CDR3 protein: CASSADRGGRGYTF. DNA for the CDR3: TGCGCCAGCAGCGCGGACAGGGGGGGTAGGGGCTACACCTTC.

The CDR3 is CASSLEGVDHGYTF. The CDR3 coding sequence is TGCGCCAGCAGCTTGGAGGGGGTGGACCATGGCTACACCTTC. The rearrangement links TRBV5-1 to TRBJ1-2, with D perhaps TRBD1 (6 bases). The CDR3 runs to 14 residues. V was pared by 0 bases and J by 6 bases, with 12 bases between. Germline lookup yields CDR1 SGHRS and CDR2 YFSETQ.

The chain joins TRBV2 to TRBJ1-2; 10 nucleotides match TRBD1. The CDR3 has 18 residues. V trimming: 2 bases; J trimming: 4 bases; junction bases outside the gene matches: 13. CDR1 SNHLY and CDR2 FYNNEI come from the germline V gene. This CDR3 is CASSERGLRDRGPYGYTF. The CDR3 DNA is TGTGCCAGCAGTGAAAGGGGACTAAGGGACAGGGGACCCTATGGCTACACCTTC.

The rearrangement joins TRBV28 to TRBJ2-5, with TRBD2 identical over 7 bases. Germline CDR1 MDHEN, CDR2 SYDVKM. This CDR3 is 15 amino acids long. After removal of 2 bases from V and 2 bases from J, the junction contained 5 bases not matched to a gene. The CDR3 spells CASSLEAGRQETQYF. The CDR3 DNA reads as TGTGCCAGCAGTTTAGAAGCGGGGCGGCAAGAGACCCAGTACTTC.

The J gene is TRBJ1-6, the V gene TRBV7-2; D might be TRBD1 (6 bases). This CDR3 has 16 residues. CDR1 and CDR2 (germline): SGHTA, FQGNSA. V was cut by 5 bases and J by 5 bases, with 16 bases left in between. The CDR3 nucleotides are TGTGCCAGCAGCCCCCGAAAAAGACAGGATAATTCACCCCTCCACTTT. Its protein product is CASSPRKRQDNSPLHF. The variable domain in full, with the rest retrieved from reference TRBV7-2 and TRBJ1-6, is GAGVSQSPSNKVTEKGKDVELRCDPISGHTALYWYRQSLGQGLEFLIYFQGNSAPDKSGLPSDRFSAERTGGSVSTLTIQRTQQEDSAVYLCASSPRKRQDNSPLHFGNGTRLTVT.

V usage is TRBV6-6 and J usage is TRBJ1-5; 7 positions agree with TRBD1. Germline V gene lookup returns CDR1 MNHNY and CDR2 SVGAGI (reference sequence). The CDR3 spans 16 residues. Losses at the gene ends were 2 bases for V and 0 bases for J; bases not matched to a gene: 4. The chain's CDR3 is CASSYGDSHSNQPQHF. The CDR3 nucleotides read TGTGCCAGCAGTTACGGGGACAGCCATAGCAATCAGCCCCAGCATTTT.

This clone is a singleton in its sample. This chain links TRBV2 with TRBJ2-5; weak D call: TRBD2 (5 bases). V was cut by 4 bases and J by 5 bases, with 17 bases left in between. This CDR3 region has 15 residues. Germline V lookup: CDR1 SNHLY, CDR2 FYNNEI. The CDR3 DNA reads as TGTGCCAGCAGTGCGCTTACGGGGATGGGGGAGACCCAGTACTTC. Residues: CASSALTGMGETQYF. Full variable domain (outside the CDR3, taken from reference TRBV2 and TRBJ2-5): EPEVTQTPSHQVTQMGQEVILRCVPISNHLYFYWYRQILGQKVEFLVSFYNNEISEKSEIFDDQFSVERPDGSNFTLKIRSTKLEDSAMYFCASSALTGMGETQYFGPGTRLLVL.

CDR3 nucleotides: TGCGCCAGCAGCTTCAGTGTCTCCGGGGAGCTGTTTTTT. Translating it yields CASSFSVSGELFF. V is TRBV5-1 and J is TRBJ2-2; D ambiguous. Germline CDR1 reads SGHRS; CDR2 reads YFSETQ. The CDR3 consists of 13 residues. Trimming stripped 2 bases from V and 6 bases from J, with 8 bases between.

The gene calls are TRBV5-1 and TRBJ1-2; a possible D gene is TRBD1 (6 bases). The CDR3 covers 15 residues. Looked up from germline, CDR1 is SGHRS and CDR2 is YFSETQ. Trimming cost V 0 bases and J 4 bases, with 13 bases left between them. CDR3 residues: CASSLDGGAGYGYTF. The CDR3 DNA reads as TGCGCCAGCAGCTTGGACGGGGGGGCCGGCTATGGCTACACCTTC.

This chain joins TRBV2 and TRBJ2-1; weak D call: TRBD1 (5 bases). Trimming stripped 0 bases from V and 0 bases from J, with 12 bases between. CDR1 and CDR2 from the germline V gene are SNHLY and FYNNEI. The CDR3 sequence is 17 residues long. The CDR3 sequence is CASSEAGQGFSYNEQFF. Written as DNA, the CDR3 is TGTGCCAGCAGTGAAGCTGGGCAGGGTTTCTCCTACAATGAGCAGTTCTTC.

The CDR3 nucleotides are TGTGCCAGCAGCGTAGTTGAGGGACTGTCCAAAGAGACCCAGTACTTC. Its translation: CASSVVEGLSKETQYF. The chain is built from TRBV9 and TRBJ2-5, with a possible D match to TRBD2 (6 bases). CDR3 size: 16 residues. With 0 bases removed from V and 3 bases from J, the gap between germline ends came to 15 bases. Germline V CDR1 and CDR2: SGDLS, YYNGEE.